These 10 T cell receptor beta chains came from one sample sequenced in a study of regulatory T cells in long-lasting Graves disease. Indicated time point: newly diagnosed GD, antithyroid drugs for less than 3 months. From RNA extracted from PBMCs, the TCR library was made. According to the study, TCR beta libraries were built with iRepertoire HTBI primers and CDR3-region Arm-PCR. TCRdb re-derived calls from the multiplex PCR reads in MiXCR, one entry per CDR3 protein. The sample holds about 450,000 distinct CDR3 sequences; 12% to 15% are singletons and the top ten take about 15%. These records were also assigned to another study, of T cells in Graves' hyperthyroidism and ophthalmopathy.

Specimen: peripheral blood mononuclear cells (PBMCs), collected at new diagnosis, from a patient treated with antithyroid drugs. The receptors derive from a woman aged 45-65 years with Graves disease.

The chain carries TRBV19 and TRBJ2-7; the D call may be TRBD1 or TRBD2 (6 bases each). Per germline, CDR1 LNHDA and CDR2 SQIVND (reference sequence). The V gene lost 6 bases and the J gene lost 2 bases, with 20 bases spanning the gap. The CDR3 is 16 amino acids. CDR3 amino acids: CASSIGGGSGAYEQYF. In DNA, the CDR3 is TGTGCCAGTAGCATCGGAGGGGGGAGCGGAGCCTACGAGCAGTACTTC.

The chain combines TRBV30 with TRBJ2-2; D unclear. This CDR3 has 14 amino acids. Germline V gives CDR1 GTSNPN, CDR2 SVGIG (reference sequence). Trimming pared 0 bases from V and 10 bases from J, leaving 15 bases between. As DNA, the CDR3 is TGTGCCTGGAGTGTGGGTCTCACCGGCCAGGAGCTGTTTTTT. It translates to CAWSVGLTGQELFF. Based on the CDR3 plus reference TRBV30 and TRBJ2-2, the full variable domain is SQTIHQWPATLVQPVGSPLSLECTVEGTSNPNLYWYRQAAGRGLQLLFYSVGIGQISSEVPQNLSASRPQDRQFILSSKKLLLSDSGFYLCAWSVGLTGQELFFGEGSRLTVL.

CDR3 in DNA: TGCAGCGTTACAGACAGGGGGCTTACTGAAGCTTTCTTT. Protein: CSVTDRGLTEAFF. This sequence joins TRBV29-1 and TRBJ1-1, with TRBD1 matching 10 bases. This CDR3 region has 13 residues. V lost 5 bases and J lost 5; bases outside the gene matches: 5. Germline V gene lookup returns CDR1 SQVTM and CDR2 ANQGSEA.

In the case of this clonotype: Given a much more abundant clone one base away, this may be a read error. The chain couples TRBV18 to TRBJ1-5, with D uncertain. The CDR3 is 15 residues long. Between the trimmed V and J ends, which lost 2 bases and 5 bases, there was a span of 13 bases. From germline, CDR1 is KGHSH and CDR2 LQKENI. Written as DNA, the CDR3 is TGTGCCAGCTCACCATACGGGGAAAGGGATCAGCCCCAGCATTTT. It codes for CASSPYGERDQPQHF.

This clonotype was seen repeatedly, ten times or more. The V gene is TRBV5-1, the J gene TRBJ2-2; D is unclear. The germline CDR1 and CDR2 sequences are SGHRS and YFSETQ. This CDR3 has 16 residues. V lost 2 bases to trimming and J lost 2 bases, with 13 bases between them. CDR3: CASSFFGGGNTGELFF. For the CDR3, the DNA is TGCGCCAGCAGCTTTTTCGGCGGCGGAAACACCGGGGAGCTGTTTTTT. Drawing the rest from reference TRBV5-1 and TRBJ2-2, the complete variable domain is KAGVTQTPRYLIKTRGQQVTLSCSPISGHRSVSWYQQTPGQGLQFLFEYFSETQRNKGNFPGRFSGRQFSNSRSEMNVSTLELGDSALYLCASSFFGGGNTGELFFGEGSRLTVL.

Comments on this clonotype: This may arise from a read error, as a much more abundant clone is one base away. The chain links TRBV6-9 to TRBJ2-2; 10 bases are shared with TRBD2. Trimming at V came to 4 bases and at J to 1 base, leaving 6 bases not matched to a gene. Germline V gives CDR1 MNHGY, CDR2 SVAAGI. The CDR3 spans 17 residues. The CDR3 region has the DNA TGTGCCAGCAGTTGCCCAAGGACTAGCGGGAACACCGGGGAGCTGTTTTTT. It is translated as CASSCPRTSGNTGELFF.

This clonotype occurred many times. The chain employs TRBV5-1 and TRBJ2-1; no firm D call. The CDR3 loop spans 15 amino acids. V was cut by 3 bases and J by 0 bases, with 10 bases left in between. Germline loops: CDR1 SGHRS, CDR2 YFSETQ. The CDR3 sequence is CASSSSRFSYNEQFF. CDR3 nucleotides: TGCGCCAGCAGCTCTAGTAGGTTCTCCTACAATGAGCAGTTCTTC. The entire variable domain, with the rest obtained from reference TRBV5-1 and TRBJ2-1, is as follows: KAGVTQTPRYLIKTRGQQVTLSCSPISGHRSVSWYQQTPGQGLQFLFEYFSETQRNKGNFPGRFSGRQFSNSRSEMNVSTLELGDSALYLCASSSSRFSYNEQFFGPGTRLTVL.

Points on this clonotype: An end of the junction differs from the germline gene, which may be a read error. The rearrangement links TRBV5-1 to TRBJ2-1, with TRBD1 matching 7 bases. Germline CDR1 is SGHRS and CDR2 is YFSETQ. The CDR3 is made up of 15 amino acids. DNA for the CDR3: TGCGCCAGCAGCTTGGTGGGGGACAGCTACTATGAGCAGTTCTTC. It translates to CASSLVGDSYYEQFF.

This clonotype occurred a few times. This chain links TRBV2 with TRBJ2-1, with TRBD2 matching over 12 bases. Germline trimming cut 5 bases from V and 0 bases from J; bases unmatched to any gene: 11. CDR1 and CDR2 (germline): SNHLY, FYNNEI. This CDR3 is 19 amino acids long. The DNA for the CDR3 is TGTGCCAGCAGTCATCCGGGACTAGCGGGCCCCAGCTCCTACAATGAGCAGTTCTTC. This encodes CASSHPGLAGPSSYNEQFF.

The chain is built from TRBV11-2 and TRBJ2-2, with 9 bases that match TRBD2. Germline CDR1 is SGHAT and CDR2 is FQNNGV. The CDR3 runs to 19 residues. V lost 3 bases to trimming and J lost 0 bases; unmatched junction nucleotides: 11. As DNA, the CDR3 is TGTGCCAGCAGCTTGGCCCCCCCGACTAGCGGCGCGAACACCGGGGAGCTGTTTTTT. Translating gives CASSLAPPTSGANTGELFF.